This note documents a single TCR beta chain sequence. Assay: immunoSEQ multiplex PCR; the TCRdb copy retains only in-frame clones and omits some. The data contain a few hundred thousand clones, around 85% of them seen just once; the ten biggest clones take up roughly 3.9%. This specimen comes from a study of blood T cell repertoires in COVID-19. There are 13 residues in the CDR3. The V end lost 4 bases, the J end lost 0 bases, and 6 bases lay between the germline ends. Germline V CDR1 and CDR2: MDHEN, SYDVKM. This TCR was recovered from a woman between 18 and 29 years old with acute or convalescent COVID-19. The specimen was peripheral blood. This chain links TRBV28 with TRBJ1-2, with D possibly being TRBD1 (5 bases). The CDR3 DNA reads TGTGCCAGCAGTTACAGGACTAACTATGGCTACACCTTC. It yields the protein CASSYRTNYGYTF.